This T cell receptor beta chain was sequenced during a study of T cell clonotyping in hematopoietic cell transplantation. Study-level findings and limits: Few recipient clonotypes overlapped donors; over 95% were de novo at given depth. Broader posttransplant TCR repertoire diversity was predicted by graft donor and pretransplant recipient Inverse Simpson Index values. No sorting was done, leaving CD4 and CD8 contributions mixed. Pathologically expanded recipient clonotypes increased progressively from day 30 to day 180 as diversity fell.

This CDR3 spans 16 amino acids. The germline CDR1 and CDR2 sequences are MGHRA and YSYEKL. After removal of 4 bases from V and 6 bases from J, the junction contained 10 bases not matched to a gene. Comments on this clone: Its antigen is as yet unknown.

TCRdb's copy holds only in-frame clones and misses some; the assay was immunoSEQ multiplex PCR. There are fewer than 9,500 clones in the sample; about 80% occur only once, and around 53% lies in the top ten. This receptor was obtained from a male patient in his sixties or seventies who had an allogeneic stem cell transplant from an unrelated donor, so the T cells may come from the graft donor. Some clones in this sample may be carry-over from other donors' samples. Here the sequenced sample was PBMCs, taken at the time of graft-versus-host disease after allogeneic stem cell transplant. V usage is TRBV4-1 and J usage is TRBJ1-5; 9 bases align to TRBD1. The CDR3 DNA sequence: TGCGCCAGCAGCCTTTCAACAGGGGGCTTTGGTCAGCCCCAGCATTTT. Translated, it gives CASSLSTGGFGQPQHF.